The rows below give T cell receptor beta chains drawn from one sample of a study of beta chain features in type 1 diabetes. The assay was immunoSEQ multiplex PCR, and TCRdb's table has in-frame clones only and misses some. The top ten hold less than 0.5% of the sample, which has about 150,000 clones, about 9.4% seen once. Sequencing input: central memory CD4+ T cells from blood. Receptors were obtained from a young man with type 1 diabetes. Both conserved end residues are part of each CDR3. The D gene is left open where the match is weak. Not all rows give a size; the values are once, few, many and, for expanded clones, a class.

TRBJ2-2 TRBD2 TRBV30 few CAWSPPGGTGELFF TGTGCCTGGAGTCCCCCGGGGGGCACCGGGGAGCTGTTTTTT
TRBJ1-5 - TRBV7-8 few CASSLGSYYSNQPQHF TGTGCCAGCAGCTTAGGTTCCTACTATAGCAATCAGCCCCAGCATTTT
TRBJ2-1 - TRBV4-3 - CASSQGPLYNEQFF TGCGCCAGCAGCCAGGGGCCTCTTTACAATGAGCAGTTCTTC
TRBJ2-7 TRBD2 TRBV13 - CASSLGGGAGEQYF TGTGCCAGCAGCTTAGGTGGCGGAGCGGGGGAACAGTACTTC
TRBJ1-5 TRBD1 TRBV2 - CASSPGQGAANQPQHF TGTGCCAGCAGTCCCGGACAGGGGGCTGCCAATCAGCCCCAGCATTTT
TRBJ1-1 - TRBV27 few CASMYYREAFF TGTGCCAGCATGTATTACAGGGAAGCTTTCTTT
TRBJ2-7 TRBD1 TRBV29-1 - CSVGGPAYEQYF TGCAGCGTAGGGGGCCCTGCCTACGAGCAGTACTTC
TRBJ1-2 - TRBV20-1 - CSASGNYGYTF TGCAGTGCTAGCGGTAACTATGGCTACACCTTC
TRBJ2-3 - TRBV5-1 - CASSLMISADTQYF TGCGCCAGCAGTTTAATGATTAGCGCAGATACGCAGTATTTT
TRBJ2-7 - TRBV7-2 - CASFREASSYEQYF TGTGCCAGCTTTAGAGAGGCCAGCTCCTACGAGCAGTACTTC
TRBJ1-2 - TRBV7-9 - CASSLIGEPVYGYTF TGTGCCAGCAGCTTAATCGGGGAACCAGTCTATGGCTACACCTTC
TRBJ2-1 - TRBV9 few CASSGRGYNEQFF TGTGCCAGCAGCGGGAGAGGTTACAATGAGCAGTTCTTC
TRBJ2-1 TRBD1 TRBV19 - CATRDRGYNEQFF TGTGCCACCCGGGACAGGGGATACAATGAGCAGTTCTTC
TRBJ2-6 TRBD1 TRBV19 few CASAAGTGVSGANVLTF TGTGCCAGCGCCGCCGGGACAGGAGTCTCTGGGGCCAACGTCCTGACTTTC
TRBJ1-2 - TRBV7-9 few CASRRGQSYGYTF TGTGCCAGCAGGCGAGGACAGAGCTATGGCTACACCTTC
TRBJ2-7 - TRBV7-8 few CASSTGAGPSYEQYF TGTGCCAGCAGCACCGGGGCGGGGCCCTCCTACGAGCAGTACTTC
TRBJ1-3 - TRBV5-1 - CASSLSGNSGNTIYF TGCGCCAGCAGCTTAAGCGGAAACTCTGGAAACACCATATATTTT
TRBJ1-5 - TRBV7-2 - CASSLRGNQPQHF TGTGCCAGCAGCTTGCGAGGGAACCAGCCCCAGCATTTT
TRBJ1-3 - TRBV19 few CASSEDKLSGNTIYF TGTGCCAGTAGTGAGGACAAACTCTCTGGAAACACCATATATTTT
TRBJ2-1 - TRBV7-2 - CASSFYSGEQFF TGTGCCAGCAGCTTTTACTCGGGGGAGCAGTTCTTC
TRBJ2-3 - TRBV6-5 few CASSIQGQSTDTQYF TGTGCCAGCAGTATCCAGGGTCAGAGCACAGATACGCAGTATTTT
TRBJ1-5 TRBD1 TRBV18 - CASSPQQGDNQPQHF TGTGCCAGCTCGCCGCAACAGGGGGACAATCAGCCCCAGCATTTT
TRBJ2-7 TRBD2 TRBV28 - CASRPTSGGVYEQYF TGTGCCAGCAGACCTACTAGCGGAGGGGTCTACGAGCAGTACTTC
TRBJ2-1 - TRBV6-6 few CASTPGSSYNEQFF TGTGCCAGCACCCCGGGGAGCTCCTACAATGAGCAGTTCTTC
TRBJ2-1 TRBD1 TRBV27 - CASSFPGQGGGEQFF TGTGCCAGCAGTTTTCCGGGACAGGGTGGAGGTGAGCAGTTCTTC
TRBJ1-5 TRBD1 TRBV2 few CASSSRQGNQPQHF TGTGCCAGCAGTAGTCGACAGGGGAACCAGCCCCAGCATTTT
TRBJ2-7 - TRBV6-1 - CASATGTPYEQYF TGTGCCAGCGCAACAGGAACTCCCTACGAGCAGTACTTC
TRBJ1-2 - TRBV6-5 few CASRTDRNYGYTF TGTGCCAGCAGAACCGACAGAAACTATGGCTACACCTTC
TRBJ2-1 - TRBV20-1 - CSAPTLVEQFF TGCAGTGCACCTACCCTGGTTGAGCAGTTCTTC
TRBJ1-5 - TRBV19 few CASSNGAQHF TGTGCCAGTAGTAACGGGGCCCAGCATTTT
TRBJ2-7 TRBD1 TRBV28 few CASSLLPGTGTYEQYF TGTGCCAGCAGTCTACTCCCCGGGACAGGGACCTACGAGCAGTACTTC
TRBJ2-7 - TRBV28 few CASSLGTYEQYF TGTGCCAGCAGTTTAGGCACCTACGAGCAGTACTTC
TRBJ1-1 TRBD1 TRBV5-4 few CASSLDRGEAFF TGTGCCAGCAGCTTGGACAGGGGAGAAGCTTTCTTT
TRBJ2-2 TRBD1 TRBV18 few CASSRTGGSNTGELFF TGTGCCAGCTCACGAACAGGGGGCTCGAACACCGGGGAGCTGTTTTTT
TRBJ2-7 - TRBV7-2 few CASSGGGGDYEQYF TGTGCCAGCAGCGGAGGGGGGGGAGACTACGAGCAGTACTTC
TRBJ1-4 TRBD1 TRBV5-4 - CASSGKQGPGEKLFF TGTGCCAGCAGCGGGAAACAGGGGCCAGGTGAAAAACTGTTTTTT
TRBJ2-1 - TRBV7-2 few CASSLNSPPYNEQFF TGTGCCAGCAGCTTAAATTCCCCTCCCTACAATGAGCAGTTCTTC
TRBJ2-3 - TRBV9 few CASSSGIFTDTQYF TGTGCCAGCAGCTCCGGGATTTTCACAGATACGCAGTATTTT
TRBJ1-2 - TRBV5-6 - CASSSRGSVYGYTF TGTGCCAGCAGCTCCCGCGGCTCAGTCTATGGCTACACCTTC
TRBJ1-3 TRBD1 TRBV29-1 few CSVEERDRAYF TGCAGCGTTGAGGAGCGGGACAGGGCATATTTT
TRBJ1-4 - TRBV18 few CASSPYPQDEKLFF TGTGCCAGCTCACCATACCCGCAGGATGAAAAACTGTTTTTT
TRBJ2-3 TRBD2 TRBV29-1 - CSVEGASGRPDTQYF TGCAGCGTCGAGGGGGCAAGCGGGAGGCCAGATACGCAGTATTTT
TRBJ2-7 - TRBV4-3 few CASSQVVGAEEQYF TGCGCCAGCAGCCAAGTAGTGGGGGCGGAAGAGCAGTACTTC
TRBJ2-7 TRBD2 TRBV28 few CASSLVSGTVREQYF TGTGCCAGCAGTTTAGTAAGCGGGACCGTACGAGAGCAGTACTTC